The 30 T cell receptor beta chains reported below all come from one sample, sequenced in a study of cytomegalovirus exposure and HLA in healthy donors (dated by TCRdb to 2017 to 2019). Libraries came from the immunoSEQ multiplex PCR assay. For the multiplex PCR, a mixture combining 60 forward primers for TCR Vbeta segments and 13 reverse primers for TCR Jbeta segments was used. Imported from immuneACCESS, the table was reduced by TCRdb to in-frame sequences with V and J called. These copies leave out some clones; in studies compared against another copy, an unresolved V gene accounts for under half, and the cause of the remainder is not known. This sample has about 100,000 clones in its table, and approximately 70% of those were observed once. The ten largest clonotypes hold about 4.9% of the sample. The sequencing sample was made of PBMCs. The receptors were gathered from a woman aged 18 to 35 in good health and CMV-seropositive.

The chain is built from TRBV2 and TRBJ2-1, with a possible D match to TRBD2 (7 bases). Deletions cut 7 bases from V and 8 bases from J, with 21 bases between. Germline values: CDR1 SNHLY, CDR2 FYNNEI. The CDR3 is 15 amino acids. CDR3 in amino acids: CASTRLGGAGDEQFF. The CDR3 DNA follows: TGTGCCAGCACCCGACTTGGGGGGGCGGGAGATGAGCAGTTCTTC.

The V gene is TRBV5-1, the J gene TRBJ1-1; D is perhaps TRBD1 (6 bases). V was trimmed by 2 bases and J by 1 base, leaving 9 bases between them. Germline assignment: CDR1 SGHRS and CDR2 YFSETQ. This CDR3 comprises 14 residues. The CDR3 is CASSFGQWNTEAFF. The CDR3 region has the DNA TGCGCCAGCAGCTTCGGACAGTGGAACACTGAAGCTTTCTTT.

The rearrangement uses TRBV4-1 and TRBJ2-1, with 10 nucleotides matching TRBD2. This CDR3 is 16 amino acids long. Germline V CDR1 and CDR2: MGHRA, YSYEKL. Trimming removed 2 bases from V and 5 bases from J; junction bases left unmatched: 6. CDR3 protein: CASSQRTAGGDNEQFF. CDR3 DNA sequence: TGCGCCAGCAGCCAAAGGACAGCGGGGGGGGACAATGAGCAGTTCTTC.

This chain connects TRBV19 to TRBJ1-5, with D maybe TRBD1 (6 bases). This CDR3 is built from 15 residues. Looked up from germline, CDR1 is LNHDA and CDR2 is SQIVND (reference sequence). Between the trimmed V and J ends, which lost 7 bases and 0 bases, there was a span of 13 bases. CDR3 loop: CASKQGLDSNQPQHF. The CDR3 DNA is TGTGCCAGTAAGCAGGGGCTCGATAGCAATCAGCCCCAGCATTTT.

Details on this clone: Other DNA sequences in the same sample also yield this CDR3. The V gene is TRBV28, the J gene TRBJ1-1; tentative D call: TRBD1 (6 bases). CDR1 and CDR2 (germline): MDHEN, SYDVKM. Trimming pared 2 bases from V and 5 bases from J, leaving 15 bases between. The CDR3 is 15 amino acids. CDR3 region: CASSLGQGFRTEAFF. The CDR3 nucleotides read TGTGCCAGCAGTTTAGGGCAGGGGTTTAGGACTGAAGCTTTCTTT.

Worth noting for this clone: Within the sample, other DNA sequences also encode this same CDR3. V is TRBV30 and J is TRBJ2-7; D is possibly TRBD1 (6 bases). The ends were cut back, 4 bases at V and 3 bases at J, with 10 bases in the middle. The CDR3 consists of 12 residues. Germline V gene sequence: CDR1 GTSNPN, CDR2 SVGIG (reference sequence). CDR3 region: CAWKQGSYEQYF. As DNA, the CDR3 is TGTGCCTGGAAACAGGGAAGCTACGAGCAGTACTTC. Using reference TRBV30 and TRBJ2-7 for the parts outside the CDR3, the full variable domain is SQTIHQWPATLVQPVGSPLSLECTVEGTSNPNLYWYRQAAGRGLQLLFYSVGIGQISSEVPQNLSASRPQDRQFILSSKKLLLSDSGFYLCAWKQGSYEQYFGPGTRLTVT.

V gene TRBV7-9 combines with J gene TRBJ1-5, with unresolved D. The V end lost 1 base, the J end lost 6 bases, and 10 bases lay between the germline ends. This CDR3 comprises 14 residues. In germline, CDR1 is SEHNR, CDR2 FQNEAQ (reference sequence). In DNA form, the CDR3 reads TGTGCCAGCAGCTTAGGGGGTGAGGGTCAGCCCCAGCATTTT. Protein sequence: CASSLGGEGQPQHF.

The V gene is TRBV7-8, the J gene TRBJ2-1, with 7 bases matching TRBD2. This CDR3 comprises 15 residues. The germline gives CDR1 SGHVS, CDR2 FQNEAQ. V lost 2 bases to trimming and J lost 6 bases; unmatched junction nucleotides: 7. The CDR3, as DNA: TGTGCCAGCAGCTTAAAGGGACTACCGACCAATGAGCAGTTCTTC. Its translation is CASSLKGLPTNEQFF.

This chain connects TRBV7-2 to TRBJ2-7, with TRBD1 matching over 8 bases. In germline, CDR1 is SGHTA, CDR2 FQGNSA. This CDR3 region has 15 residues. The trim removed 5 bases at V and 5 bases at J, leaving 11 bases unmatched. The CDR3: CASSLAQGAIHEQYF. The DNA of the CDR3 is TGTGCCAGCAGCCTCGCCCAGGGGGCGATCCACGAGCAGTACTTC.

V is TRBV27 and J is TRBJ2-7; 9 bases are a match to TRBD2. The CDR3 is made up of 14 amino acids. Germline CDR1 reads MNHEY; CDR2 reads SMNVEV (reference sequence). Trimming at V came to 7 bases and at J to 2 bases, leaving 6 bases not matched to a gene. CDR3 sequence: CASNQAGGPYEQYF. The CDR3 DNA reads TGTGCCAGCAATCAGGCGGGAGGGCCCTACGAGCAGTACTTC.

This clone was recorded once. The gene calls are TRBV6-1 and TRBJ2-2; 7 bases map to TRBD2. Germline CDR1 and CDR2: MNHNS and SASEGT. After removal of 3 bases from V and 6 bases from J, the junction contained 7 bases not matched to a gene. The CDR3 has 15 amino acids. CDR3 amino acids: CASSDLGGRPGELFF. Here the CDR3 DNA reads TGTGCCAGCAGTGATTTGGGGGGGAGACCCGGGGAGCTGTTTTTT.

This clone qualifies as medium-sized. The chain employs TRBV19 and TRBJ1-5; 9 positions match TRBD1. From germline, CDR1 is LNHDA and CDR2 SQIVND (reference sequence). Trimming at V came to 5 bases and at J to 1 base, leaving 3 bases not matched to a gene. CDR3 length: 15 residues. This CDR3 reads CASSATGGSNQPQHF. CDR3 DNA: TGTGCCAGTAGTGCCACAGGGGGCAGCAATCAGCCCCAGCATTTT.

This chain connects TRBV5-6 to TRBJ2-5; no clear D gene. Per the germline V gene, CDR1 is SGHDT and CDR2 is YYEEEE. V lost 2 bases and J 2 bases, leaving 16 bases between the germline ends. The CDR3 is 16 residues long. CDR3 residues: CASSFLRVSSQETQYF. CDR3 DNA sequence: TGTGCCAGCAGCTTTCTTCGGGTCTCTTCGCAAGAGACCCAGTACTTC.

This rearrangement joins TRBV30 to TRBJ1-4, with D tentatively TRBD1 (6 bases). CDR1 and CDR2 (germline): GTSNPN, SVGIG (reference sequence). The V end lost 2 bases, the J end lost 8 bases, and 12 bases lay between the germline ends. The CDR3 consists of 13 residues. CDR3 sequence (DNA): TGTGCCTGGAGTTCCCGGACAGCCGAAAAACTGTTTTTT. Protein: CAWSSRTAEKLFF. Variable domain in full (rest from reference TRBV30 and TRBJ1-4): SQTIHQWPATLVQPVGSPLSLECTVEGTSNPNLYWYRQAAGRGLQLLFYSVGIGQISSEVPQNLSASRPQDRQFILSSKKLLLSDSGFYLCAWSSRTAEKLFFGSGTQLSVL.

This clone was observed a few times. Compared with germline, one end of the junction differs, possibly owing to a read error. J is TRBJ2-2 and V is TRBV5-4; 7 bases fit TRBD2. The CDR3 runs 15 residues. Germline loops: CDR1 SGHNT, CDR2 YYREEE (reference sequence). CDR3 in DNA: TGTGCCAGCACCTTGCTAGCGGTGAACACCGGGGAGCTGTTTTTT. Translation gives CASTLLAVNTGELFF. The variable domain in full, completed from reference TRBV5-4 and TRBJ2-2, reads ETGVTQSPTHLIKTRGQQVTLRCSSQSGHNTVSWYQQALGQGPQFIFQYYREEENGRGNFPPRFSGLQFPNYSSELNVNALELDDSALYLCASTLLAVNTGELFFGEGSRLTVL.

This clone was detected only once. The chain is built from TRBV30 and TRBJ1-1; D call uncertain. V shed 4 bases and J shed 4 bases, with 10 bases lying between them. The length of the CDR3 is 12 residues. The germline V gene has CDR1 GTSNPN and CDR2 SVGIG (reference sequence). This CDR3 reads CAWMAGITEAFF. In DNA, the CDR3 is TGTGCCTGGATGGCGGGGATCACTGAAGCTTTCTTT.

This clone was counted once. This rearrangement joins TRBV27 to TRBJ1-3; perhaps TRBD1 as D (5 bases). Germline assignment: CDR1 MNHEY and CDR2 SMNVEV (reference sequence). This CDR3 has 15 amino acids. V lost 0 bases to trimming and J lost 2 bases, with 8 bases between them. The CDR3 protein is CASSLSWGAGNTIYF. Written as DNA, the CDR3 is TGTGCCAGCAGTTTATCATGGGGCGCTGGAAACACCATATATTTT.

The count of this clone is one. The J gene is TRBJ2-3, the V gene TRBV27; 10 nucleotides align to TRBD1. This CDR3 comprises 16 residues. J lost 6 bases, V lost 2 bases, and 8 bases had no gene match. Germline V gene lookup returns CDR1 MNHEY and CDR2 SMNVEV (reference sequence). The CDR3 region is CASSLRGDRGTDTQYF. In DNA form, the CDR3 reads TGTGCCAGCAGTTTACGGGGGGACAGGGGAACGGATACGCAGTATTTT.

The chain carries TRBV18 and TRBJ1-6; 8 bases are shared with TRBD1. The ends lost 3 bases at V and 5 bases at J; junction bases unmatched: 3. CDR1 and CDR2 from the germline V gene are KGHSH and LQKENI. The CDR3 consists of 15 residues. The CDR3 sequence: CASSPMTGDNSPLHF. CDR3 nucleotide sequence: TGTGCCAGCTCACCGATGACAGGGGATAATTCACCCCTCCACTTT.

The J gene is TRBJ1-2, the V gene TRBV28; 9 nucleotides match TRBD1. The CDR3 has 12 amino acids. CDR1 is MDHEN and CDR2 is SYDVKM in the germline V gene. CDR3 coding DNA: TGTGCGGCCGGGACAGGGAGTCTAGGCTACACCTTC. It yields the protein CAAGTGSLGYTF.

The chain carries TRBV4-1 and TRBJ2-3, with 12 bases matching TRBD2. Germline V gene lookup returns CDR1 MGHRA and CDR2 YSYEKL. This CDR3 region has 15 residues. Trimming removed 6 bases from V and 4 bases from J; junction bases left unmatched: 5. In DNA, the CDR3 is TGCGCCAGCAGAATCCTAGCGGGAGGGGCAGATACGCAGTATTTT. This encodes CASRILAGGADTQYF.

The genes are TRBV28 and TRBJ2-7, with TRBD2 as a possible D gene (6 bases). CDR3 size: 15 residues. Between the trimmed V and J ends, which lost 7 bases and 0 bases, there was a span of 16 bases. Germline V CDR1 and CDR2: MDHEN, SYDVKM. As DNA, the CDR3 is TGTGCCAGCATCGGGACGGGGGTCCTCTCCTACGAGCAGTACTTC. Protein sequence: CASIGTGVLSYEQYF.

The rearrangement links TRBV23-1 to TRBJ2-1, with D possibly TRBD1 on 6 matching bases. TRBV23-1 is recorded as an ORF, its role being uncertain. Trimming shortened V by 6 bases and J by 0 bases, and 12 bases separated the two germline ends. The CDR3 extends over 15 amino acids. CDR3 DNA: TGCGCCAGCAGCCCGGGACATTCCTCCTACAATGAGCAGTTCTTC. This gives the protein CASSPGHSSYNEQFF.

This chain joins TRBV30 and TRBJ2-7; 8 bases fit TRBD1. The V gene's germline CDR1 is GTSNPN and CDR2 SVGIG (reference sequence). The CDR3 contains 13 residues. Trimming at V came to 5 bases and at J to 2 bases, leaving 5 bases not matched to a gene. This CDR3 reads CAWVDRGTYEQYF. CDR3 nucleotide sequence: TGTGCCTGGGTCGACAGGGGAACCTACGAGCAGTACTTC.

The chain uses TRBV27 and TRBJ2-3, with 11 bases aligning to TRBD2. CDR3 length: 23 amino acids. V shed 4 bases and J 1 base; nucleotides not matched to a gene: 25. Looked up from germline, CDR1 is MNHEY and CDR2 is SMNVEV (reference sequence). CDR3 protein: CASSSDALRLPGSGRGGTDTQYF. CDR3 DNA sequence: TGTGCCAGCAGTTCGGACGCCCTGCGGCTCCCGGGTAGCGGGAGGGGCGGCACAGATACGCAGTATTTT.

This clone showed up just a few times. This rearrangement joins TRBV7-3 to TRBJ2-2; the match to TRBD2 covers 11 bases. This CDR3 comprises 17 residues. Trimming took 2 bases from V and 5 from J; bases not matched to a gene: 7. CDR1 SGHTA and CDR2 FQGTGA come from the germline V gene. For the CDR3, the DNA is TGTGCCAGCAGCTTAGGGGCTAGCGGGAGGCGGACCGGGGAGCTGTTTTTT. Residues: CASSLGASGRRTGELFF.

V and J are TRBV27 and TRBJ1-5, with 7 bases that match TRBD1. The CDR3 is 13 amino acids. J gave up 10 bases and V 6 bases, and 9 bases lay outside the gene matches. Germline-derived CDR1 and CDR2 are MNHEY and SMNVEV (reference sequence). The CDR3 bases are TGTGCCAGCAGCCCCGGGACAGCCCTTCCCCAGCATTTT. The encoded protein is CASSPGTALPQHF.

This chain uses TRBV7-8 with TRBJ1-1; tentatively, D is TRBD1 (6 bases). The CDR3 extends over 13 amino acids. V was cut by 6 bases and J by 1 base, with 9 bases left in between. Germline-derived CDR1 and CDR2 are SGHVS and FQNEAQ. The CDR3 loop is CASRRQENTEAFF. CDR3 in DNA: TGTGCCAGCAGACGACAGGAGAACACTGAAGCTTTCTTT.

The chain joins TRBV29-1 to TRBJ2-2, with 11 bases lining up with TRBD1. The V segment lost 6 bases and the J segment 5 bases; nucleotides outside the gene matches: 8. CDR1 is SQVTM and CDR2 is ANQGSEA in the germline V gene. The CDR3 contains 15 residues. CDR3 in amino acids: CSVPGTGGFTGELFF. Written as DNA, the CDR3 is TGCAGCGTGCCCGGGACAGGGGGTTTTACCGGGGAGCTGTTTTTT.

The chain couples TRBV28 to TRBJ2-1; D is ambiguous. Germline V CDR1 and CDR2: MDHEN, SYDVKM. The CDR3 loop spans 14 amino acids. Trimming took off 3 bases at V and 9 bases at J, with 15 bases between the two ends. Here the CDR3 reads CASSFPAAWSEQFF. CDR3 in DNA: TGTGCCAGCAGTTTCCCTGCGGCGTGGAGTGAGCAGTTCTTC.